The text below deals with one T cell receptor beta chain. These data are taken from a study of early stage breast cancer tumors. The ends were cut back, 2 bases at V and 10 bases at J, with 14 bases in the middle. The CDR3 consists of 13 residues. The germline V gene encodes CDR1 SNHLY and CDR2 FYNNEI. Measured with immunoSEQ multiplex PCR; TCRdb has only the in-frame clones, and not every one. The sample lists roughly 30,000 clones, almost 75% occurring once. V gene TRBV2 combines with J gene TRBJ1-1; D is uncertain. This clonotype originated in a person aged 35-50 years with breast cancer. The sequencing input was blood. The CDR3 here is CASSERPSWGAFF. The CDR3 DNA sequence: TGTGCCAGCAGTGAAAGGCCATCCTGGGGAGCTTTCTTT.